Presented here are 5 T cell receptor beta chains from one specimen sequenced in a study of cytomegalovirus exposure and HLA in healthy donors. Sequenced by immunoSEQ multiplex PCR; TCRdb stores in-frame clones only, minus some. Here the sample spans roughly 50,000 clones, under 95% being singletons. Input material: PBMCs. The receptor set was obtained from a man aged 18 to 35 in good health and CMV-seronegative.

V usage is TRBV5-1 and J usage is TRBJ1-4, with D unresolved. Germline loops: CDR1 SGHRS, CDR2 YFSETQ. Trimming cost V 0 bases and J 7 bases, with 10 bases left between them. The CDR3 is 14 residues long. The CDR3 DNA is TGCGCCAGCAGCTTGGGGCTGCGCGGTGAAAAACTGTTTTTT. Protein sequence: CASSLGLRGEKLFF.

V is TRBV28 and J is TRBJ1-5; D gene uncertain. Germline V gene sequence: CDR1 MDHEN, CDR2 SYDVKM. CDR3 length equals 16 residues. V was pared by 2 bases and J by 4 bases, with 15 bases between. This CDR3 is CASSLVGQNFNQPQHF. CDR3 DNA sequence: TGTGCCAGCAGTTTAGTTGGGCAGAACTTTAATCAGCCCCAGCATTTT.

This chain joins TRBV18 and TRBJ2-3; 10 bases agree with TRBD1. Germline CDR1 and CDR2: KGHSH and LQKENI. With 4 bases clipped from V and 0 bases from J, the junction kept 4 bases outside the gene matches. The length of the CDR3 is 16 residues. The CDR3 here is CASSLTGGSSTDTQYF. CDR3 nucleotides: TGTGCCAGCTCACTGACAGGGGGCTCTAGCACAGATACGCAGTATTTT. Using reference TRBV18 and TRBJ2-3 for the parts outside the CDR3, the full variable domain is NAGVMQNPRHLVRRRGQEARLRCSPMKGHSHVYWYRQLPEEGLKFMVYLQKENIIDESGMPKERFSAEFPKEGPSILRIQQVVRGDSAAYFCASSLTGGSSTDTQYFGPGTRLTVL.

CDR3 in amino acids: CASSFPGGLYEQYF. The CDR3 region has the DNA TGTGCCAGCAGCTTCCCGGGAGGCCTCTACGAGCAGTACTTC. V and J are TRBV7-2 and TRBJ2-7, with TRBD2 matching over 7 bases. The V gene end was trimmed by 3 bases and the J gene end by 3 bases; junction bases not matched to a gene: 5. The germline CDR1 and CDR2 sequences are SGHTA and FQGNSA. This CDR3 spans 14 amino acids.

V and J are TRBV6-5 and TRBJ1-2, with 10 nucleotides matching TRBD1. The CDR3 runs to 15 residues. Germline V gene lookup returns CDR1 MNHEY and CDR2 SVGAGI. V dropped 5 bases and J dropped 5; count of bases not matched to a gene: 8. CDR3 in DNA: TGTGCCAGCAGTCCTCCAGGACAGGGGGTTTATGGCTACACCTTC. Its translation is CASSPPGQGVYGYTF.